This T cell receptor beta chain is from a study of CD8+CD57+ T cells in acquired aplastic anemia. On the study more broadly: Mean yield of DNA from sorted CD4+ and CD8+ cells was approximately 3 ug.

Concerning this clonotype itself: Its target is not known.

TCR beta VDJ combinations and CDR3 sequences were profiled from genomic DNA. TCRdb passed the reads through MiXCR, listing each CDR3 protein once. Of fewer than 150,000 distinct CDR3 sequences listed, 48% were seen once; the top ten hold roughly 2.7%. Findings and limits, study-wide: CD8+ Simpson's diversity in patients was not significantly different from that in controls. Both patients and controls carried the same twenty-nine CD8+ CDR3 sequences.

The CDR3 extends over 13 amino acids. The germline V gene has CDR1 KGHSH and CDR2 LQKENI. V lost 2 bases, J lost 2 bases, and 6 bases lay in between. The sequenced material came from sorted CD4+, CD8+, or CD8+CD57+ T cells (not recorded which) from PBMCs. The source of this sequence is a human donor in good health, serving as a control. The chain combines TRBV18 with TRBJ2-5; D is undetermined. CDR3 nucleotide sequence: TGTGCCAGCTCACCAACAAGGCAAGAGACCCAGTACTTC. Protein: CASSPTRQETQYF.